The 8 T cell receptor beta chains below all came from one sample that was sequenced in a study of graft-versus-host responses after intestinal transplantation. Their antigens are not known. The data were produced by immunoSEQ multiplex PCR, yet TCRdb's version contains in-frame clones alone and is incomplete. In the table there are approximately 85,000 clones, 80% to 95% of which are singletons. Sequencing was performed on unstimulated CD8+ T cells sorted from spleen or lymph node cells, taken before transplant. These TCRs come from a human donor who was the organ donor for an intestinal transplant.

The gene calls are TRBV7-9 and TRBJ2-1; D might be TRBD2 (6 bases). The germline V gene has CDR1 SEHNR and CDR2 FQNEAQ (reference sequence). The V and J ends lost 2 bases and 5 bases respectively, with 13 bases between them. The length of the CDR3 is 15 residues. CDR3 in amino acids: CASSLLTSRHNEQFF. CDR3 DNA sequence: TGTGCCAGCAGCTTATTAACTAGCCGGCACAATGAGCAGTTCTTC.

With respect to this clone: At one boundary the junction diverges from the germline segment, which might be a read error. The chain combines TRBV7-7 with TRBJ2-7, with a weak D call TRBD2 (5 bases). The CDR3 is 13 residues long. The germline CDR1 and CDR2 sequences are SSHAT and FNYEAQ (reference sequence). The CDR3: CASSLAYGWEQYF. The CDR3 DNA is TGTGCTAGCAGCTTAGCGTACGGGTGGGAGCAGTACTTC. Variable domain in full (rest from reference TRBV7-7 and TRBJ2-7): GAGVSQSPRYKVTKRGQDVTLRCDPISSHATLYWYQQALGQGPEFLTYFNYEAQPDKSGLPSDRFSAERPEGSISTLTIQRTEQRDSAMYRCASSLAYGWEQYFGPGTRLTVT.

The J gene is TRBJ2-2, the V gene TRBV7-9, with 11 nucleotides matching TRBD2. Trimming took 7 bases from V and 6 from J; bases not matched to a gene: 4. Germline V gene sequence: CDR1 SEHNR, CDR2 FQNEAQ (reference sequence). The CDR3 runs to 14 residues. CDR3 DNA: TGTGCCAGCACCGGACTAGCGGGCCCCGGGGAGCTGTTTTTT. Its protein is CASTGLAGPGELFF.

This clone was picked up a small number of times. The rearrangement uses TRBV18 and TRBJ2-7; 8 nucleotides align to TRBD1. Germline trimming cut 3 bases from V and 5 bases from J; bases unmatched to any gene: 9. CDR1 KGHSH and CDR2 LQKENI come from the germline V gene. This CDR3 has 15 residues. The chain's CDR3 is CASSPETGGLDEQYF. The CDR3 DNA is TGTGCCAGCTCACCCGAAACAGGGGGTCTAGACGAGCAGTACTTC.

This chain joins TRBV19 and TRBJ2-3; no clear D gene. CDR1 is LNHDA and CDR2 is SQIVND in the germline V gene (reference sequence). Trimming cost V 5 bases and J 4 bases, with 16 bases left between them. The CDR3 consists of 15 residues. Here the CDR3 DNA reads TGTGCCAGTAGTCCCCGGGTTACTAAGGCAGATACGCAGTATTTT. Translation: CASSPRVTKADTQYF. The whole variable domain, remainder taken from reference TRBV19 and TRBJ2-3, is DGGITQSPKYLFRKEGQNVTLSCEQNLNHDAMYWYRQDPGQGLRLIYYSQIVNDFQKGDIAEGYSVSREKKESFPLTVTSAQKNPTAFYLCASSPRVTKADTQYFGPGTRLTVL.

This clone was seen a handful of times. The chain carries TRBV27 and TRBJ1-1; D call uncertain. The CDR3 loop spans 12 amino acids. Germline values: CDR1 MNHEY, CDR2 SMNVEV (reference sequence). The V and J ends lost 2 bases and 8 bases respectively, with 9 bases between them. CDR3 in DNA: TGTGCCAGCAGTTTACGAGGGTCGGAAGCTTTCTTT. Translating gives CASSLRGSEAFF.

The rearrangement links TRBV11-2 to TRBJ2-2; 9 positions agree with TRBD2. The junction had 6 bases not matched to a gene; V was cut back by 0 bases and J by 1 base. The CDR3 covers 18 residues. Germline V CDR1 and CDR2: SGHAT, FQNNGV. The CDR3, as DNA: TGTGCCAGCAGCTTAGAGCAGGCGGGGGGGCAGAACACCGGGGAGCTGTTTTTT. Encoded protein: CASSLEQAGGQNTGELFF.

The chain is built from TRBV5-6 and TRBJ1-3; D call uncertain. Trimming removed 0 bases from V and 2 bases from J, with 6 bases in between. This CDR3 comprises 14 residues. The V gene's germline CDR1 is SGHDT and CDR2 YYEEEE. The CDR3 sequence: CASSLANTGNTIYF. In nucleotides, the CDR3 is TGTGCCAGCAGCTTGGCCAACACTGGAAACACCATATATTTT. Full variable domain (outside the CDR3, taken from reference TRBV5-6 and TRBJ1-3): DAGVTQSPTHLIKTRGQQVTLRCSPKSGHDTVSWYQQALGQGPQFIFQYYEEEERQRGNFPDRFSGHQFPNYSSELNVNALLLGDSALYLCASSLANTGNTIYFGEGSWLTVV.